This TCR beta chain was captured by sequencing in a study of blood T cell repertoires in COVID-19. Repertoires were generated with immunoSEQ multiplex PCR, while TCRdb's copy carries only in-frame clones and drops some. The top ten hold more than 7.5% of the sample, which has around 50,000 clones, roughly four fifths seen once. Trimming cost V 9 bases and J 2 bases, with 7 bases left between them. Germline V gives CDR1 MNHEY, CDR2 SVGAGI. The CDR3 consists of 11 residues. What was sequenced was peripheral blood. This TCR was sampled from a woman of 80 years or more with acute or convalescent COVID-19. The V call is TRBV6-5, the J call TRBJ2-5; D is uncertain. The CDR3 nucleotides are TGTGCCAGTCTAGGACAAGAGACCCAGTACTTC. Its protein is CASLGQETQYF.